This TCR beta chain was observed in a study of prognosis after radiotherapy for stage I lung cancer. Study in general: Tumor type comprised squamous cell carcinoma in more than 5 patients and adenocarcinoma in roughly twelve.

Looked up from germline, CDR1 is KGHSH and CDR2 is LQKENI. Unmatched junction bases numbered 16, after V lost 5 bases and J lost 6 bases. This CDR3 contains 16 residues. Two-round multiplex PCR amplified TCR beta CDR3 from genomic DNA. Round-one PCR had primers specific to each TRBV and TRBJ gene. TCRdb ran MiXCR on the multiplex PCR reads and lists one entry per CDR3 protein. The sample lists around 28,000 distinct CDR3 sequences, about 43% occurring once. This clonotype was recorded many times. The source of this sequence is a donor at least 50 years old with non-small cell lung cancer. The V and J genes are TRBV18 and TRBJ2-7; TRBD2 aligns across 7 bases. The source material was PBMCs, sampled before or after stereotactic body radiation therapy (not recorded which). In DNA form, the CDR3 reads TGTGCCAGCTCAAAGGACGGCGGGGGAGGGGCCCGCGAGCAGTACTTC. Residues: CASSKDGGGGAREQYF.